This T cell receptor beta chain was identified during a study of CXCR3-negative and CXCR3-positive naive CD8 T cells. Study-level background: There were around 140 million TRB reads altogether, and each library had about 1.5 +/- 0.3 million of them.

The libraries of TRB cDNA were prepared using 5' RACE with UMI labels. TCRdb reanalyzed the 5' RACE reads and collapses them to one entry per CDR3 protein, without DNA. The listing contains tens of thousands of distinct CDR3 sequences. Note on this clonotype: The antigen is unknown.

Subsets of CD8+ T cells were each sorted in triplicate at some 300,000 cells apiece. Study-wide results and limits: The study found that naive CXCR3-negative and CXCR3-positive cells shared TRBV-TRBJ usage, while memory cells differed. Each naive subset displayed comparably high diversity, whereas memory CD8+ cells displayed much lower diversity.

This TCR came from a human donor in good health. Some clones in this sample may be carry-over from other donors' samples. The sample was memory CD8+ T cells from blood.

The chain's CDR3 is CASSFTGELLF. This chain joins TRBV19 and TRBJ2-2. This CDR3 contains 11 residues. Germline V lookup: CDR1 LNHDA, CDR2 SQIVND (reference sequence).